By frequency in the sample, the clone carrying this T cell receptor beta chain is medium-sized. V was pared by 5 bases and J by 3 bases, with 14 bases between. This CDR3 is 13 amino acids long. CDR1 is GTSNPN, CDR2 SVGIG, per germline (reference sequence). The bulk TCR libraries were made with methods described before and with listed TCR primers. MiXCR was run by TCRdb on the PCR reads, yielding one entry per CDR3 protein. The sample carries about 12,000 distinct CDR3 sequences, 18% recorded once. This record comes from a study of molecular identifiers for immune sequencing clone quantification. Naive CD8 sequencing libraries were generated from approximately 20,000 to 1,000,000 sorted cells, with 10%, 30% or 50% RNA as input. The authors sorted naive CD8 T cells as CD8+CD4-CCR7+CD45RA+.

The chain recombines TRBV30 with TRBJ2-7; D unresolved. The clonotype originates from a human donor in good health. Some libraries in this study had Jurkat cell RNA spiked in. The sample taken for sequencing was naive CD8+ T cells from blood, with Jurkat cell RNA spiked in. Subset reported: FACS-sorted CD8+CD4-CCR7+CD45RA+ naive T cells. Written as DNA, the CDR3 is TGTGCCTGGGCCCAGGAAGGATACTACGAGCAGTACTTC. Its translation: CAWAQEGYYEQYF.